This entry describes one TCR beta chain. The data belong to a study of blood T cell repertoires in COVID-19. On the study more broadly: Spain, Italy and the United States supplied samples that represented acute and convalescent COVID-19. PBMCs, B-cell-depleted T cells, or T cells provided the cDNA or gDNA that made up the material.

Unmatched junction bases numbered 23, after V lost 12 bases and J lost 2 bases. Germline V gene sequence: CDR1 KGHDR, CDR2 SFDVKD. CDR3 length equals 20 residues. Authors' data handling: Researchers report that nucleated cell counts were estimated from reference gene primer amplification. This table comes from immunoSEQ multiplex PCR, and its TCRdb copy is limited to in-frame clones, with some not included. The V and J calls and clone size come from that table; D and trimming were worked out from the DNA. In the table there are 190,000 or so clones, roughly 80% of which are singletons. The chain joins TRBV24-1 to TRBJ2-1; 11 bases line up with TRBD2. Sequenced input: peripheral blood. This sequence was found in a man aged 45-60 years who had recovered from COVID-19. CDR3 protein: CAPTGGRLAGGSGPYNEQFF. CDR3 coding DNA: TGTGCCCCCACAGGCGGTCGGCTAGCGGGAGGTTCCGGTCCCTACAATGAGCAGTTCTTC.